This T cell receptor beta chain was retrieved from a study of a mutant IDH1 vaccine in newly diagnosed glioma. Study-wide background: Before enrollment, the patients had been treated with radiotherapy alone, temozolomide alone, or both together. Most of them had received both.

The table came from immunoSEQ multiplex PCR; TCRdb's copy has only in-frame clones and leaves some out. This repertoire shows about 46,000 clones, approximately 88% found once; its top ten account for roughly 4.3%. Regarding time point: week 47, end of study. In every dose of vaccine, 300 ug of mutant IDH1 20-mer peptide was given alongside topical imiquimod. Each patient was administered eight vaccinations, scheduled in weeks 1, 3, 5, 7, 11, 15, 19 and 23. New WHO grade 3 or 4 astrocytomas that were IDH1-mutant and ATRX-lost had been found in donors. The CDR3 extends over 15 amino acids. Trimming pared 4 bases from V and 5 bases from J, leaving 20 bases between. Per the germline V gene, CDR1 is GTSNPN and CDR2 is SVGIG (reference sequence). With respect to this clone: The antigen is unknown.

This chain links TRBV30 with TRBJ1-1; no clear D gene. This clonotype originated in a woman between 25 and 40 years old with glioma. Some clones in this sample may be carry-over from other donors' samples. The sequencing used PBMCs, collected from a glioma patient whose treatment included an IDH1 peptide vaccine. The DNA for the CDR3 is TGTGCCTGGAAAAGTAACAACACACCTTTGACTGAAGCTTTCTTT. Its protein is CAWKSNNTPLTEAFF.